This entry lists 29 T cell receptor beta chains sequenced from one sample in a study of T cells in Graves' hyperthyroidism and ophthalmopathy. Template material for amplifying TCR beta CDR3 regions consisted of RNA transcripts. The TCR CDR3 first-round RT-PCR relied on the HTBI primer set. TCRdb itself ran the multiplex PCR reads through MiXCR, one entry per CDR3 protein. The table shows under 350,000 distinct CDR3 sequences, with 25% to 30% occurring only once. The sequenced sample was blood. The receptors shown here come from a man aged 35 to 55 with Graves' hyperthyroidism that later progressed to Graves' ophthalmopathy.

This clonotype was picked up many times. The chain uses TRBV18 and TRBJ2-7; 7 bases match TRBD1. The CDR3 consists of 15 residues. V trimming: 1 base; J trimming: 5 bases; junction bases outside the gene matches: 8. Germline CDR1 is KGHSH and CDR2 is LQKENI. CDR3 sequence (DNA): TGTGCCAGCTCACCACTGGGGGACAGTGAGGACGAGCAGTACTTC. Protein: CASSPLGDSEDEQYF.

This clonotype was counted at least ten times. The rearrangement uses TRBV7-2 and TRBJ1-5; D is uncertain. The CDR3 loop spans 13 amino acids. Trimming left V 6 bases short and J 1 base short, with 7 bases between. Germline CDR1 SGHTA, CDR2 FQGNSA. CDR3 residues: CASSPDSNQPQHF. The CDR3 region has the DNA TGTGCCAGCAGTCCCGACAGCAATCAGCCCCAGCATTTT. The full variable domain, in which reference TRBV7-2 and TRBJ1-5 provide the parts outside the CDR3, is GAGVSQSPSNKVTEKGKDVELRCDPISGHTALYWYRQSLGQGLEFLIYFQGNSAPDKSGLPSDRFSAERTGGSVSTLTIQRTQQEDSAVYLCASSPDSNQPQHFGDGTRLSIL.

This clonotype came up many times. V usage is TRBV7-9 and J usage is TRBJ2-7; 7 bases fit TRBD2. Trimming cost V 3 bases and J 7 bases; bases outside gene matches: 9. The CDR3 sequence is 14 residues long. From germline, CDR1 is SEHNR and CDR2 FQNEAQ (reference sequence). CDR3 nucleotide sequence: TGTGCCAGCAGCTTCGAGGGAGGGCCGCGTGAGCAGTACTTC. Encoded protein: CASSFEGGPREQYF.

This clonotype appeared many times. The V call is TRBV5-1, the J call TRBJ2-2; the match to TRBD2 covers 10 bases. CDR1 and CDR2 (germline): SGHRS, YFSETQ. The CDR3 has 16 amino acids. V shed 0 bases, J shed 5 bases, and the junction held 4 bases outside the gene matches. CDR3 DNA sequence: TGCGCCAGCAGCTTGGGCCTAGCGGGAGAAACCGGGGAGCTGTTTTTT. Translation: CASSLGLAGETGELFF.

This clonotype was detected ten times or more. A much more abundant neighbour one base away suggests this may be a read error. Here the CDR3 omits its conserved ending phenylalanine or tryptophan, so a read error is the likely source. This chain links TRBV12-3 or TRBV12-4 with TRBJ1-1; possible D gene TRBD1, 5 bases. The CDR3 consists of 14 residues. V was shortened by 6 bases and J by 4 bases, with 15 bases between the two germline ends. The chain's CDR3 is CASRTGRRITEAFL. Here the CDR3 DNA reads TGTGCCAGCAGGACGGGACGCCGGATCACTGAAGCTTTCCTT.

V and J are TRBV6-1 and TRBJ1-1; tentatively, D is TRBD1 (5 bases). The length of the CDR3 is 12 residues. CDR1 is MNHNS and CDR2 is SASEGT in the germline V gene. V dropped 8 bases and J dropped 6 bases, with 13 bases sitting between them. As DNA, the CDR3 is TGTGCCAGCCTGATCCAGGGCTCTGAAGCTTTCTTT. This encodes CASLIQGSEAFF.

This clonotype was detected many times. The chain combines TRBV20-1 with TRBJ1-1; D gene uncertain. In germline, CDR1 is DFQATT, CDR2 SNEGSKA (reference sequence). This CDR3 contains 13 residues. V shed 6 bases and J shed 6 bases, with 17 bases lying between them. The CDR3 spells CSAPSGKRAEAFF. In DNA form, the CDR3 reads TGCAGTGCGCCATCCGGGAAACGGGCTGAAGCTTTCTTT.

This clonotype was found once. The chain is built from TRBV5-1 and TRBJ1-3; D ambiguous. CDR3 length equals 13 residues. Deletions cut 2 bases from V and 8 bases from J, with 11 bases between. CDR1 is SGHRS and CDR2 is YFSETQ in the germline V gene. CDR3 nucleotides: TGCGCCAGCAGCTTTTCCGGGTCGGACACCATATATTTT. Translating it yields CASSFSGSDTIYF.

This clonotype was counted at least ten times. The rearrangement joins TRBV5-1 to TRBJ2-7; perhaps TRBD2 as D (6 bases). CDR1 and CDR2 (germline): SGHRS, YFSETQ. The CDR3 spans 13 residues. Trimming removed 2 bases from V and 3 bases from J, with 9 bases in between. The CDR3 region is CASSFLANYEQYF. In DNA, the CDR3 is TGCGCCAGCAGCTTCCTAGCGAACTACGAGCAGTACTTC.

This clonotype was found a few times. This sequence joins TRBV6-1 and TRBJ2-6; no clear D gene. The germline gives CDR1 MNHNS, CDR2 SASEGT. The CDR3 is 14 residues long. The V end was cut by 6 bases, the J end by 1 base, with 7 bases between. The CDR3 DNA follows: TGTGCCAGCAGAACACCTTCTGGGGCCAACGTCCTGACTTTC. As protein: CASRTPSGANVLTF.

This clonotype was observed at least ten times. The V and J genes are TRBV12-3 or TRBV12-4 and TRBJ1-2; D might be TRBD1 (6 bases). There are 14 residues in the CDR3. V lost 7 bases, J lost 4 bases, and 16 bases lay in between. This chain's CDR3 is CASTSRTDLYGYTF. CDR3 DNA sequence: TGTGCCAGCACTTCCCGGACAGACCTCTATGGCTACACCTTC.

The J gene is TRBJ1-2, the V gene TRBV6-1, with D unresolved. The germline V gene has CDR1 MNHNS and CDR2 SASEGT. V lost 7 bases to trimming and J lost 8 bases, with 17 bases between them. The CDR3 extends over 13 amino acids. CDR3: CASTDGFAPGYTF. The CDR3 coding sequence is TGTGCCAGCACGGACGGGTTCGCCCCGGGCTACACCTTC.

The V call is TRBV10-3, the J call TRBJ1-3; D is unresolved. The CDR3 sequence is 15 residues long. The germline gives CDR1 ENHRY, CDR2 SYGVKD. Trimming took 11 bases from V and 3 from J, leaving 20 bases between them. DNA for the CDR3: TGTGCCTCCAAAGGCAGGCCGGGAAGTGGAAACACCATATATTTT. Encoded protein: CASKGRPGSGNTIYF.

This clonotype has ten or more counts. This rearrangement joins TRBV20-1 to TRBJ2-7; D is possibly TRBD1 (6 bases). The CDR3 extends over 14 amino acids. V lost 5 bases and J 0 bases, leaving 14 bases between the germline ends. Looked up from germline, CDR1 is DFQATT and CDR2 is SNEGSKA (reference sequence). The CDR3 sequence is CSAHLDRSSYEQYF. CDR3 DNA sequence: TGCAGTGCTCACTTGGACAGAAGCTCCTACGAGCAGTACTTC.

In its sample, this clonotype was seen many times. The chain links TRBV28 to TRBJ2-4; TRBD2 aligns across 13 bases. V was clipped by 5 bases and J by 1 base; unmatched bases: 5. The CDR3 covers 17 residues. The germline gives CDR1 MDHEN, CDR2 SYDVKM. The CDR3 coding sequence is TGTGCCAGCAGTGGACTAGCGGGAGTTGGGGCCAAAAACATTCAGTACTTC. It specifies CASSGLAGVGAKNIQYF.

This clonotype was recorded at least ten times. This rearrangement joins TRBV15 to TRBJ2-7; 7 nucleotides align to TRBD1. Germline lookup yields CDR1 LNHNV and CDR2 YYDKDF (reference sequence). The CDR3 is made up of 15 amino acids. After removal of 5 bases from V and 0 bases from J, the junction contained 7 bases not matched to a gene. The CDR3 loop is CATSASRDSSYEQYF. The CDR3 nucleotides are TGTGCCACCAGCGCAAGTCGGGACAGCTCCTACGAGCAGTACTTC.

The J gene is TRBJ2-7, the V gene TRBV20-1; a possible D gene is TRBD2 (5 bases). Trimming took 4 bases from V and 2 from J, leaving 12 bases between them. The germline V gene encodes CDR1 DFQATT and CDR2 SNEGSKA (reference sequence). This CDR3 region has 13 residues. CDR3 DNA sequence: TGCAGTGCTATAGGAGGAGAACCCTACGAGCAGTACTTC. Translating gives CSAIGGEPYEQYF.

This clonotype appeared many times. The chain links TRBV4-2 to TRBJ2-2; TRBD2 matches 7 bases. This CDR3 is built from 15 residues. Germline CDR1 reads LGHNA; CDR2 reads YNFKEQ. The junction had 8 bases not matched to a gene; V was cut back by 4 bases and J by 6 bases. CDR3 in DNA: TGTGCCAGCAGCCCAGGACTAGGAAGATCCGGGGAGCTGTTTTTT. Protein product: CASSPGLGRSGELFF.

The rearrangement uses TRBV6-2 or TRBV6-3 and TRBJ1-5; no reliable D call. This CDR3 comprises 10 residues. Germline assignment: CDR1 MNHEY and CDR2 SVGEGT. V lost 8 bases to trimming and J lost 11 bases, with 10 bases between them. The CDR3 protein is CASGTRAQHF. CDR3 nucleotides: TGTGCCAGCGGTACACGAGCCCAGCATTTT.

In this sample, this clonotype turned up many times. The CDR3 nucleotides are TGTGCCAGCAGTTTCCCCGACACGTACGAGCAGTACTTC. It specifies CASSFPDTYEQYF. This sequence joins TRBV12-3 or TRBV12-4 and TRBJ2-7, with D uncertain. The CDR3 is made up of 13 amino acids. Trimming removed 3 bases from V and 4 bases from J, with 10 bases in between.

This clonotype was detected many times. The chain uses TRBV29-1 and TRBJ1-2; a possible D gene is TRBD1 (5 bases). Per germline, CDR1 SQVTM and CDR2 ANQGSEA. CDR3 length equals 11 residues. The V end was cut by 6 bases, the J end by 6 bases, with 11 bases between. The CDR3 is CSVGREDGYTF. The DNA of the CDR3 is TGCAGCGTCGGCAGGGAGGATGGCTACACCTTC.

This clonotype was observed at least ten times. J is TRBJ1-1 and V is TRBV7-6; D is uncertain. The CDR3 is 13 residues long. The V and J ends lost 2 bases and 1 base respectively, with 5 bases between them. Germline V gene lookup returns CDR1 SGHVS and CDR2 FNYEAQ. CDR3 in amino acids: CASSLFSNTEAFF. The DNA of the CDR3 is TGTGCCAGCAGCTTATTTTCGAACACTGAAGCTTTCTTT. Combining the CDR3 with reference TRBV7-6 and TRBJ1-1 gives the whole variable domain GAGVSQSPRYKVTKRGQDVALRCDPISGHVSLYWYRQALGQGPEFLTYFNYEAQQDKSGLPNDRFSAERPEGSISTLTIQRTEQRDSAMYRCASSLFSNTEAFFGQGTRLTVV.

In this sample, this clonotype turned up many times. The chain links TRBV5-4 to TRBJ2-5; a possible D gene is TRBD2 (5 bases). The CDR3 is 13 residues long. V gave up 0 bases and J gave up 5 bases, with 8 bases separating them. The germline V gene has CDR1 SGHNT and CDR2 YYREEE (reference sequence). This CDR3 is CASSLAGFETQYF. The CDR3 DNA reads TGTGCCAGCAGCTTGGCGGGGTTTGAGACCCAGTACTTC.

CDR3 nucleotide sequence: TGTGCCACCCATTCGACAGGGACCTCCTACGAGCAGTACTTC. Amino acid sequence: CATHSTGTSYEQYF. The chain combines TRBV28 with TRBJ2-7; TRBD1 aligns across 7 bases. Germline CDR1 and CDR2: MDHEN and SYDVKM. This CDR3 has 14 residues. J was trimmed by 0 bases and V by 10 bases; bases with no gene match: 9. Using reference TRBV28 and TRBJ2-7 for the parts outside the CDR3, the full variable domain is DVKVTQSSRYLVKRTGEKVFLECVQDMDHENMFWYRQDPGLGLRLIYFSYDVKMKEKGDIPEGYSVSREKKERFSLILESASTNQTSMYLCATHSTGTSYEQYFGPGTRLTVT.

This clonotype was seen ten or more times. V and J are TRBV7-6 and TRBJ2-7; TRBD1 matches 7 bases. Germline CDR1 and CDR2: SGHVS and FNYEAQ. Losses at the gene ends were 5 bases for V and 6 bases for J; bases not matched to a gene: 4. CDR3 length: 12 residues. This CDR3 is CASSATGVEQYF. In DNA, the CDR3 is TGTGCCAGCAGCGCAACAGGGGTCGAGCAGTACTTC.

This clonotype was counted many times. The V gene is TRBV24-1, the J gene TRBJ2-7; 7 bases match TRBD1. Germline lookup yields CDR1 KGHDR and CDR2 SFDVKD. The V segment lost 4 bases and the J segment 6 bases; nucleotides outside the gene matches: 11. This CDR3 is built from 15 residues. DNA of the CDR3: TGTGCCACCAGTGAATCGGACAGGACTGAAGGCGAGCAGTACTTC. As protein: CATSESDRTEGEQYF.

This clonotype was detected ten times or more. The CDR3 is CASRSFGTGGSGEQYF. The CDR3, as DNA: TGTGCCAGCAGATCATTTGGGACAGGGGGGTCGGGCGAGCAGTACTTC. This chain joins TRBV6-5 and TRBJ2-7; TRBD1 agrees at 11 bases. The CDR3 totals 16 residues. The germline V gene has CDR1 MNHEY and CDR2 SVGAGI. V lost 6 bases to trimming and J lost 6 bases; unmatched junction nucleotides: 13.

The chain combines TRBV28 with TRBJ2-7; TRBD1 agrees at 8 bases. The CDR3 extends over 15 amino acids. After removal of 2 bases from V and 6 bases from J, the junction contained 9 bases not matched to a gene. CDR1 and CDR2 from the germline V gene are MDHEN and SYDVKM. The CDR3 DNA reads as TGTGCCAGCAGTTTACCCGACAGGGGTTTTAGCGAGCAGTACTTC. Its protein product is CASSLPDRGFSEQYF.

This clonotype has ten or more counts. A junction boundary mismatches the germline segment, possibly from a read error. The rearrangement links TRBV24-1 to TRBJ2-5; 7 bases fit TRBD1. This CDR3 region has 15 residues. Germline V gene lookup returns CDR1 KGHDR and CDR2 SFDVKD. The CDR3 here is CATSARDSPQGTQYF. CDR3 nucleotides: TGTGCCACCAGTGCCAGGGACAGCCCCCAAGGGACCCAGTACTTC.